The clone carrying this T cell receptor beta chain was picked up many times. The antigen is not known. V lost 4 bases and J lost 5, with 12 bases in between. Germline V gene sequence: CDR1 GTSNPN, CDR2 SVGIG (reference sequence). CDR3 size: 14 residues. The entry originates in a study of early T cells in non-severe SARS-CoV-2 infection. Looking at the study overall: Bulk RNA from unsorted whole blood was sequenced; chains were unpaired. The study's findings and limits: Anti-spike CD8 specificities were favored by VDJdb matching, whose results missed private and CD4 specificities.

The TCR library protocol attached unique molecular identifiers to the individual cDNA molecules. TCRdb used MiXCR to reprocess the 5' RACE reads, holding one entry per CDR3 protein. The sample lists roughly 110,000 distinct CDR3 sequences, approximately 12% occurring once. The specimen was whole blood. The genes are TRBV30 and TRBJ1-6; perhaps TRBD1 as D (5 bases). This receptor was taken from an adult who was a healthcare worker with PCR-confirmed SARS-CoV-2 infection or an uninfected control (not recorded which). CDR3: CAWTWDRNNSPLHF. The CDR3 DNA reads as TGTGCCTGGACATGGGACCGAAATAATTCACCCCTCCACTTT.